Shown below are 9 T cell receptor beta chains from a single sample sequenced in a study of cytomegalovirus exposure and HLA in healthy donors. PCR employed 60 Vbeta and 13 Jbeta primers. The table came from immunoSEQ multiplex PCR; TCRdb's copy has only in-frame clones and leaves some out. The sample consists of about 160,000 clones, approximately 88% of them appearing once. Sequencing was done on a sample of PBMCs. The receptor source for this set is a young woman in good health and CMV-seronegative.

This chain joins TRBV4-3 and TRBJ1-4; TRBD1 matches 9 bases. Unmatched junction bases numbered 9, after V lost 0 bases and J lost 7 bases. Germline CDR1 and CDR2: LGHNA and YSLEER. The CDR3 sequence is 17 residues long. The CDR3 sequence is CASSQERGTGNTEKLFF. The CDR3 nucleotides read TGCGCCAGCAGCCAAGAAAGGGGGACAGGGAATACTGAAAAACTGTTTTTT.

This sequence joins TRBV6-4 and TRBJ2-7; 13 positions match TRBD2. Germline V gene data show CDR1 as MRHNA and CDR2 as SNTAGT. After removal of 2 bases from V and 5 bases from J, the junction contained 18 bases not matched to a gene. CDR3 length: 20 residues. The CDR3 nucleotides are TGTGCCAGCAGTGACCCAAGACCGGGACTAGCGGGGATCAGGTGGAACGAGCAGTACTTC. As protein: CASSDPRPGLAGIRWNEQYF.

The chain combines TRBV28 with TRBJ2-1, with D possibly matching TRBD2 (6 bases). V lost 7 bases and J 1 base, leaving 17 bases between the germline ends. The CDR3 is 16 residues long. Germline V gene sequence: CDR1 MDHEN, CDR2 SYDVKM. CDR3 DNA sequence: TGTGCCAGCAACACCCCGGAGGGCGTATCCTACAATGAGCAGTTCTTC. It is translated as CASNTPEGVSYNEQFF.

This chain joins TRBV9 and TRBJ2-7; 9 positions match TRBD2. V was pared by 0 bases and J by 0 bases, with 4 bases of the junction left unmatched. This CDR3 contains 16 residues. From germline, CDR1 is SGDLS and CDR2 YYNGEE. The CDR3 nucleotides are TGTGCCAGCAGCGTAGGGGTTAGCGGGAGCTCCTACGAGCAGTACTTC. As protein: CASSVGVSGSSYEQYF.

This clone was counted once. V usage is TRBV2 and J usage is TRBJ2-5; TRBD2 aligns across 11 bases. Germline loops: CDR1 SNHLY, CDR2 FYNNEI. The CDR3 sequence is 16 residues long. V lost 6 bases to trimming and J lost 0 bases; unmatched junction nucleotides: 6. The CDR3 DNA sequence: TGTGCCAGCAGCTCTAGCGGGGGGACCTACCAAGAGACCCAGTACTTC. This gives the protein CASSSSGGTYQETQYF.

The genes are TRBV5-1 and TRBJ2-1; 10 nucleotides align to TRBD2. This CDR3 has 16 amino acids. The junction had 9 bases not matched to a gene; V was cut back by 0 bases and J by 9 bases. Germline V gene data show CDR1 as SGHRS and CDR2 as YFSETQ. The CDR3 nucleotides are TGCGCCAGCAGCTTGGCGCTAGCGGGGGCAGGGGGTGAGCAGTTCTTC. Amino acid sequence: CASSLALAGAGGEQFF. Filled out from reference TRBV5-1 and TRBJ2-1, the complete variable domain reads KAGVTQTPRYLIKTRGQQVTLSCSPISGHRSVSWYQQTPGQGLQFLFEYFSETQRNKGNFPGRFSGRQFSNSRSEMNVSTLELGDSALYLCASSLALAGAGGEQFFGPGTRLTVL.

V gene TRBV5-6 combines with J gene TRBJ2-7; D is perhaps TRBD1 (6 bases). Germline V CDR1 and CDR2: SGHDT, YYEEEE. The V end lost 2 bases, the J end lost 2 bases, and 14 bases lay between the germline ends. This CDR3 is built from 15 residues. The DNA for the CDR3 is TGTGCCAGCAGCTTCCGGACGTGGGACACCTACGAGCAGTACTTC. This gives the protein CASSFRTWDTYEQYF.

This sequence joins TRBV4-1 and TRBJ2-7; TRBD1 aligns across 8 bases. CDR1 MGHRA and CDR2 YSYEKL come from the germline V gene. This CDR3 comprises 14 residues. The junction had 7 bases not matched to a gene; V was cut back by 2 bases and J by 7 bases. The DNA for the CDR3 is TGCGCCAGCAGCCAACCCGACAGGGGAGGAGAGCAGTACTTC. Protein sequence: CASSQPDRGGEQYF.

J is TRBJ2-5 and V is TRBV20-1; no definite D call. Between the trimmed V and J ends, which lost 4 bases and 8 bases, there was a span of 11 bases. Germline-derived CDR1 and CDR2 are DFQATT and SNEGSKA (reference sequence). The CDR3 sequence is 11 residues long. The CDR3 here is CSAISSVTQYF. In DNA, the CDR3 is TGCAGTGCTATTTCCTCAGTAACCCAGTACTTC.